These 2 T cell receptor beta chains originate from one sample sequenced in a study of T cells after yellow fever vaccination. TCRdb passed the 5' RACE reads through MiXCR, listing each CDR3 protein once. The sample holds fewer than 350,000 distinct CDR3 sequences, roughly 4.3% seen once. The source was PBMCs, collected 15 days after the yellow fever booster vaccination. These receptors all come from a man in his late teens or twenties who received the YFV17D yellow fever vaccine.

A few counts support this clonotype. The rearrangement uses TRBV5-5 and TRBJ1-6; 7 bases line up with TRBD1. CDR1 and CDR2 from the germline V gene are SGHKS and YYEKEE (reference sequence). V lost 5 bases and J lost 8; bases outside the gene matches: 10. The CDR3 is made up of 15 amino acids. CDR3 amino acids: CASRHDRVRDSPLHF. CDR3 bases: TGTGCCAGCAGACACGACAGGGTTCGTGATTCACCCCTCCACTTT.

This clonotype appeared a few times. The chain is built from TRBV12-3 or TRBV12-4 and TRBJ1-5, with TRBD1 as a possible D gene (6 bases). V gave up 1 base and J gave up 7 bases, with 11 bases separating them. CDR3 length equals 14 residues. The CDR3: CASSLGGGLQPQHF. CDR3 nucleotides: TGTGCCAGCAGTTTAGGGGGGGGCCTGCAGCCCCAGCATTTT.